This T cell receptor beta chain was captured in a study of metastatic and nonmetastatic thyroid tumors. Overall study: Repertoires from malignant and benign thyroid patients were compared across blood and tumor or nodule tissue.

The CDR3 contains 15 residues. In germline, CDR1 is SGHAT, CDR2 FQDESV (reference sequence). V lost 6 bases, J lost 5 bases, and 18 bases lay in between. Comment on this clone: Its antigen is not identified.

Original processing methods: Across clinicopathological groups, CDR3 differences served as the basis for building a distant-metastasis classifier for papillary thyroid cancer. Using MiXCR, TCRdb re-called clones from the PCR reads. The V and J calls follow TCRdb's processing rather than the paper's. There are around 30,000 clones in the sample; roughly 13% occur only once, and 4.9% lies in the top ten. Every patient was untreated before thyroid surgery. The study, taken as a whole, reports: Within blood and tumor, benign nodules reportedly had significantly lower TCR beta diversity than malignant thyroid tumors did.

Sequencing was carried out using blood. The TCR was taken from a female donor with papillary thyroid cancer or a benign thyroid nodule (not recorded which). Some clones in this sample may be carry-over from other donors' samples. The chain is built from TRBV11-1 and TRBJ2-3; maybe TRBD2 (5 bases). CDR3 in amino acids: CASSFTTAGGDTQYF. In DNA, the CDR3 is TGTGCCAGCAGTTTTACTACGGCGGGCGGAGATACGCAGTATTTT.